These 11 T cell receptor beta chains came from one sample sequenced in a study of control samples from healthy donors and cancer patients. Produced via immunoSEQ multiplex PCR; TCRdb's table is partial and in-frame only. The repertoire consists of 10,000 to 15,000 clones, with 85% to 95% occurring once and the leading ten covering around an eighth. The specimen was PBMCs. These receptors were obtained from a man older than 75 with lung cancer.

The rearrangement links TRBV24-1 to TRBJ1-3; D is undetermined. Trimming removed 9 bases from V and 4 bases from J, with 6 bases in between. The germline gives CDR1 KGHDR, CDR2 SFDVKD. The CDR3 runs 11 residues. For the CDR3, the DNA is TGTGCCACCTCTGACGGAAACACCATATATTTT. Its translation: CATSDGNTIYF.

The V call is TRBV6-2 or TRBV6-3, the J call TRBJ2-7, with 10 nucleotides matching TRBD1. Per germline, CDR1 MNHEY and CDR2 SVGEGT. Trimming cost V 5 bases and J 2 bases; bases outside gene matches: 15. This CDR3 region has 18 residues. The CDR3 region is CASSKGATRTGGPYEQYV. Written as DNA, the CDR3 is TGTGCCAGCAGTAAGGGGGCCACAAGGACAGGGGGACCCTACGAGCAGTACGTC.

The gene calls are TRBV28 and TRBJ1-1, with 10 bases that match TRBD1. This CDR3 has 15 amino acids. Germline CDR1 and CDR2: MDHEN and SYDVKM. With V trimmed by 2 bases and J by 6 bases, 6 bases remained unmatched. The CDR3 nucleotides are TGTGCCAGCAGTTTAGGTAGGGGGACAGGGGCTGAAGCTTTCTTT. Translation: CASSLGRGTGAEAFF.

The chain links TRBV18 to TRBJ2-7, with a tentative D call TRBD1 (5 bases). This CDR3 is built from 14 residues. Germline CDR1 reads KGHSH; CDR2 reads LQKENI. The V gene lost 5 bases and the J gene lost 3 bases, with 14 bases spanning the gap. The CDR3 DNA reads as TGTGCCAGCTCATCCCAAGGGGCGGACTACGAGCAGTACGTC. Its translation is CASSSQGADYEQYV.

About this clone: Relative to the germline gene, one junction end is altered; a read error may explain this. J is TRBJ1-3 and V is TRBV5-4; D might be TRBD1 (6 bases). Germline values: CDR1 SGHNT, CDR2 YYREEE (reference sequence). The CDR3 contains 15 residues. As DNA, the CDR3 is TGTGCCAGCAGCCCGGGACACCACTCTGGAAACACCATGTATTTT. It yields the protein CASSPGHHSGNTMYF. Using reference TRBV5-4 and TRBJ1-3 for the parts outside the CDR3, the full variable domain is ETGVTQSPTHLIKTRGQQVTLRCSSQSGHNTVSWYQQALGQGPQFIFQYYREEENGRGNFPPRFSGLQFPNYSSELNVNALELDDSALYLCASSPGHHSGNTMYFGEGSWLTVV.

The chain has TRBV12-3 or TRBV12-4 and TRBJ2-1; 9 bases fit TRBD1. The CDR3 loop spans 13 amino acids. Trimming cost V 5 bases and J 14 bases; bases outside gene matches: 10. This chain's CDR3 is CASSTGQGRSEFF. The CDR3 nucleotides read TGTGCCAGCAGTACGGGACAGGGAAGGTCGGAGTTCTTC.

V and J are TRBV12-5 and TRBJ2-3; D is undetermined. Germline V gene data show CDR1 as LGHNT and CDR2 as FRNRAP. The CDR3 loop spans 14 amino acids. Trimming removed 7 bases at V and 0 bases at J, with 11 bases between. CDR3: CASAPRTSTDTQYF. In DNA form, the CDR3 reads TGTGCTAGTGCCCCCCGGACGAGCACAGATACGCAGTATTTT.

The chain is built from TRBV28 and TRBJ2-5; 8 bases fit TRBD2. V shed 6 bases, J shed 0 bases, and the junction held 9 bases outside the gene matches. In germline, CDR1 is MDHEN, CDR2 SYDVKM. There are 16 residues in the CDR3. This CDR3 is CASSLMGGGYQETQYF. The CDR3 bases are TGTGCCAGCAGCCTAATGGGCGGGGGGTACCAAGAGACCCAGTACTTC.

This chain links TRBV7-9 with TRBJ2-7, with D unclear. The length of the CDR3 is 13 residues. V lost 1 base and J 3 bases, leaving 7 bases between the germline ends. The germline gives CDR1 SEHNR, CDR2 FQNEAQ (reference sequence). The CDR3 here is CASSLGDSYEQYF. For the CDR3, the DNA is TGTGCCAGCAGCTTAGGGGATAGCTACGAGCAGTACTTC.

The chain couples TRBV6-6 to TRBJ1-4; D gene uncertain. The V and J ends lost 8 bases and 5 bases respectively, with 15 bases between them. CDR1 and CDR2 (germline): MNHNY, SVGAGI (reference sequence). There are 14 residues in the CDR3. The CDR3 nucleotides are TGTGCCAGCGGCGACCCCGGGGAGAATGAAAAACTGTTTTTT. As protein: CASGDPGENEKLFF.

The genes are TRBV11-3 and TRBJ1-2; 10 nucleotides agree with TRBD1. This CDR3 is 15 amino acids long. Unmatched junction bases numbered 1, after V lost 1 base and J lost 2 bases. The germline V gene has CDR1 SGHNT and CDR2 YENEEA. The CDR3 region has the DNA TGTGCCAGCAGCTTAGGGGACAGGGGAAACTATGGCTACACCTTC. Translated: CASSLGDRGNYGYTF.